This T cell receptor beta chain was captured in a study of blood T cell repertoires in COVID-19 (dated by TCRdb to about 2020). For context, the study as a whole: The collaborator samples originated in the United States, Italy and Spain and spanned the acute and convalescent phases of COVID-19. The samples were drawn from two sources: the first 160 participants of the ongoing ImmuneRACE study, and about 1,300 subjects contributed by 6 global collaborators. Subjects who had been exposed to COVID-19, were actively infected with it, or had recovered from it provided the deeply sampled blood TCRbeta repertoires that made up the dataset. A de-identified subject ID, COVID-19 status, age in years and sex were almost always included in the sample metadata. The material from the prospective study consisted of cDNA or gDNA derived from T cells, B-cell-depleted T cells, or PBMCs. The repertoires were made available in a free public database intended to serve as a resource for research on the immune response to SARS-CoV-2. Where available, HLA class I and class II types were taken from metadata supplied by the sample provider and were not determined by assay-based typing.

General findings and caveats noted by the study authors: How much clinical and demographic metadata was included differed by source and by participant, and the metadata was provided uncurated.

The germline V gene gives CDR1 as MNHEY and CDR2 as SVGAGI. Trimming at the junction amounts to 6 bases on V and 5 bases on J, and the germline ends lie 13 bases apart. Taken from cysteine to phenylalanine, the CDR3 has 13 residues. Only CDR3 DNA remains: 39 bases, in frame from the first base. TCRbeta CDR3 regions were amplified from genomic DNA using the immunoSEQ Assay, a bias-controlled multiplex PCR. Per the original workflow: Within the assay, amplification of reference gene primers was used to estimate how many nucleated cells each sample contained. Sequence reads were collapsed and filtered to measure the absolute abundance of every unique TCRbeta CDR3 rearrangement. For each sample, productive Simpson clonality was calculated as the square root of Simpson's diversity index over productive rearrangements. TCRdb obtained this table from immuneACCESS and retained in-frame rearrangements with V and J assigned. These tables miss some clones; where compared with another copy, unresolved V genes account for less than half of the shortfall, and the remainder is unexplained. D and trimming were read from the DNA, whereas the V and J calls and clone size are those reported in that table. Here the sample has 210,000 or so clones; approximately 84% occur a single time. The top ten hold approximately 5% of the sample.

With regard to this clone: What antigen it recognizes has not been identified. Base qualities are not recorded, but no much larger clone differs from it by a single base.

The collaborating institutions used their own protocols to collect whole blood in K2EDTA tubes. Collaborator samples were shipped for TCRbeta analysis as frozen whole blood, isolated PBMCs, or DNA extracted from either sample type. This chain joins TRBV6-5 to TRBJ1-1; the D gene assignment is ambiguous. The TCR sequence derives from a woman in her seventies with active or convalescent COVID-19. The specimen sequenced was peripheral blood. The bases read TGTGCCAGCAGAAGAGGAGGCCTAACTGAAGCTTTCTTT. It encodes CASRRGGLTEAFF.